The next 8 T cell receptor beta chains were all read from a single sample in a study of blood T cell repertoires in COVID-19. Assay used: immunoSEQ multiplex PCR; TCRdb lists only in-frame clones, some missing. The sample gives a few hundred thousand clones, around 85% of which show up once; 6.2% is in the top ten. The sample consisted of peripheral blood. All receptors derive from a man aged 55-75 years with acute or convalescent COVID-19.

The gene calls are TRBV5-4 and TRBJ1-2, with D possibly matching TRBD1 (5 bases). From germline, CDR1 is SGHNT and CDR2 YYREEE (reference sequence). The germline V and J ends were trimmed by 4 bases and 3 bases, with 10 bases remaining between them. The CDR3 loop spans 13 amino acids. Here the CDR3 reads CASSPGGDYGYTF. In nucleotides, the CDR3 is TGTGCCAGCAGCCCGGGGGGAGACTATGGCTACACCTTC.

This clone was detected a few times. The J gene is TRBJ1-2, the V gene TRBV30, with a weak D call TRBD1 (5 bases). The CDR3 is 14 residues long. Germline V gene sequence: CDR1 GTSNPN, CDR2 SVGIG (reference sequence). V lost 2 bases to trimming and J lost 0 bases, with 10 bases between them. The CDR3 here is CAWSITGSNYGYTF. CDR3 in DNA: TGTGCCTGGAGTATTACAGGCTCTAACTATGGCTACACCTTC.

The chain is built from TRBV25-1 and TRBJ1-1; no firm D call. V was shortened by 6 bases and J by 1 base, with 12 bases between the two germline ends. CDR1 and CDR2 (germline): MGHDK, SYGVNS. The CDR3 spans 14 residues. The CDR3 reads CASRAAGSNTEAFF. In DNA, the CDR3 is TGTGCCAGCAGGGCGGCGGGGTCGAACACTGAAGCTTTCTTT.

The V call is TRBV9, the J call TRBJ2-1, with 8 positions matching TRBD2. CDR1 and CDR2 from the germline V gene are SGDLS and YYNGEE. J was trimmed by 2 bases and V by 4 bases; bases with no gene match: 5. The CDR3 is made up of 15 amino acids. In DNA form, the CDR3 reads TGTGCCAGCAGCAGTGGGACTAGTACCTACAATGAGCAGTTCTTC. Translation gives CASSSGTSTYNEQFF.

This sequence joins TRBV7-8 and TRBJ2-7, with a weak D call TRBD2 (5 bases). Germline CDR1 SGHVS, CDR2 FQNEAQ. The length of the CDR3 is 13 residues. With 4 bases removed from V and 7 bases from J, the gap between germline ends came to 14 bases. The CDR3 DNA is TGTGCCAGCAGCTCCCGACTATCCTGGGAGCAGTACTTC. Its translation: CASSSRLSWEQYF.

This chain links TRBV30 with TRBJ2-2; D might be TRBD2 (5 bases). Trimming left V 5 bases short and J 3 bases short, with 13 bases between. The CDR3 sequence is 14 residues long. Germline V gene sequence: CDR1 GTSNPN, CDR2 SVGIG (reference sequence). Here the CDR3 reads CAWAAEADTGELFF. The CDR3 nucleotides are TGTGCCTGGGCCGCGGAGGCCGACACCGGGGAGCTGTTTTTT.

CDR3 sequence reads: CASSITGHLTEAFF. The CDR3 coding sequence is TGTGCCAGTAGTATTACGGGACACCTCACTGAAGCTTTCTTT. The gene calls are TRBV19 and TRBJ1-1; D may be TRBD1 (6 bases). Germline-derived CDR1 and CDR2 are LNHDA and SQIVND (reference sequence). The CDR3 is made up of 14 amino acids. V lost 3 bases to trimming and J lost 4 bases, with 12 bases between them.

The chain combines TRBV11-3 with TRBJ2-5; 7 nucleotides line up with TRBD1. Germline V CDR1 and CDR2: SGHNT, YENEEA. V gave up 2 bases and J gave up 4 bases; unmatched junction bases: 7. The CDR3 runs 15 residues. The CDR3 nucleotides are TGTGCCAGCAGCTTACCCGACAGGGATGGAGAGACCCAGTACTTC. It is translated as CASSLPDRDGETQYF.